One T cell receptor (beta chain) is described in this entry. Authors' data handling: Cell counts per sample came from amplifying reference gene primers. Generated by immunoSEQ multiplex PCR, the TCRdb table keeps only in-frame clones and is missing some. That table is the source of V, J and clone size, and D and trimming were worked out from the DNA. The sample yields under 200,000 clones, 65% to 80% seen once. These data come from a study of blood T cell repertoires in COVID-19. In the study overall: Material from acute and convalescent COVID-19 was sourced from the United States, Italy and Spain. Nucleic acid was either cDNA or gDNA, and it came from T cells, B-cell-depleted T cells, or PBMCs.

With V trimmed by 3 bases and J by 4 bases, 5 bases remained unmatched. The CDR3 contains 15 residues. Germline V gene lookup returns CDR1 SGHNT and CDR2 YENEEA. This clonotype was sampled from a man aged 60 to 69 with acute or convalescent COVID-19. The chain employs TRBV11-3 and TRBJ2-1; TRBD2 agrees at 8 bases. The sequenced material came from peripheral blood. The CDR3 here is CASSFVRGAYNEQFF. DNA for the CDR3: TGTGCCAGCAGCTTTGTGCGGGGGGCTTACAATGAGCAGTTCTTC.